Listed here are 10 T cell receptor beta chains from one sample, sequenced in a study of patients and donors after allogeneic stem cell transplantation. TCRdb itself ran the RT-PCR reads through MiXCR, one entry per CDR3 protein. The data hold about 150,000 distinct CDR3 sequences, with over 30% observed a single time. What was sequenced was blood, either unsorted or a sorted T cell fraction (not recorded which). These TCRs come from a human donor who was either an allogeneic HSCT recipient or a stem cell or donor lymphocyte infusion donor (not recorded which). It is not recorded whose cells these are; they may come from a transplant donor.

The rearrangement links TRBV6-5 to TRBJ1-1, with no clear D. This CDR3 region has 13 residues. Germline V gene sequence: CDR1 MNHEY, CDR2 SVGAGI. V was cut by 2 bases and J by 8 bases, with 12 bases left in between. This CDR3 is CASSYVNPGEAFF. The CDR3 DNA follows: TGTGCCAGCAGTTACGTAAACCCGGGGGAAGCTTTCTTT.

This clonotype occurred many times. This rearrangement joins TRBV12-3 or TRBV12-4 to TRBJ2-1; D call uncertain. V gave up 4 bases and J gave up 6 bases, with 13 bases separating them. The CDR3 extends over 14 amino acids. The CDR3 here is CASSYLFRLNEQFF. For the CDR3, the DNA is TGTGCCAGCAGTTATTTATTCAGACTCAATGAGCAGTTCTTC.

V and J are TRBV4-2 and TRBJ2-7; TRBD1 might be the D (5 bases). The CDR3 is made up of 14 amino acids. Germline CDR1 LGHNA, CDR2 YNFKEQ. Trimming took off 4 bases at V and 6 bases at J, with 16 bases between the two ends. The CDR3 nucleotides are TGTGCCAGCAGCCGCCCGACCAGGGTGTCCGAGCAGTACTTC. As protein: CASSRPTRVSEQYF.

This clonotype has only a few counts. V gene TRBV12-3 or TRBV12-4 combines with J gene TRBJ1-4; unclear D gene. The CDR3 has 15 residues. Trimming removed 3 bases at V and 8 bases at J, with 16 bases between. The CDR3 region is CASSLERAEREKLFF. CDR3 bases: TGTGCCAGCAGTTTGGAGAGGGCGGAGAGGGAAAAACTGTTTTTT.

The rearrangement uses TRBV24-1 and TRBJ2-3; maybe TRBD1 (5 bases). The CDR3 spans 14 residues. Germline CDR1 KGHDR, CDR2 SFDVKD. V was trimmed by 4 bases and J by 4 bases, leaving 11 bases between them. The CDR3 bases are TGTGCCACCAGTGAAGTTCAGGGTGCAGATACGCAGTATTTT. Encoded protein: CATSEVQGADTQYF.

This clonotype was detected a few times. The rearrangement joins TRBV12-3 or TRBV12-4 to TRBJ1-3; perhaps TRBD1 as D (6 bases). Trimming shortened V by 4 bases and J by 4 bases, and 11 bases separated the two germline ends. The CDR3 covers 14 residues. The CDR3 nucleotides read TGTGCCAGCAGTTCACAGGGTGTCGGAAACACCATATATTTT. It encodes CASSSQGVGNTIYF.

The chain links TRBV24-1 to TRBJ1-5; the D is unclear. The V and J ends lost 5 bases and 6 bases respectively, with 19 bases between them. The CDR3 consists of 16 residues. Germline CDR1 is KGHDR and CDR2 is SFDVKD. The CDR3 reads CATSVQKRHLAQPQHF. The CDR3 bases are TGTGCCACCAGTGTACAGAAAAGGCACCTTGCTCAGCCCCAGCATTTT.

The chain joins TRBV2 to TRBJ2-2; 8 nucleotides match TRBD2. Trimming at V came to 5 bases and at J to 1 base, leaving 6 bases not matched to a gene. This CDR3 contains 16 residues. The germline V gene has CDR1 SNHLY and CDR2 FYNNEI. The CDR3 spells CASSPRLALNTGELFF. CDR3 bases: TGTGCCAGCAGTCCGAGACTAGCGCTGAACACCGGGGAGCTGTTTTTT. Based on the CDR3 plus reference TRBV2 and TRBJ2-2, the full variable domain is EPEVTQTPSHQVTQMGQEVILRCVPISNHLYFYWYRQILGQKVEFLVSFYNNEISEKSEIFDDQFSVERPDGSNFTLKIRSTKLEDSAMYFCASSPRLALNTGELFFGEGSRLTVL.

This clonotype was recorded a few times. The V gene is TRBV5-1, the J gene TRBJ1-5, with D tentatively TRBD1 (6 bases). Germline CDR1 and CDR2: SGHRS and YFSETQ. This CDR3 contains 14 residues. The V end was cut by 4 bases, the J end by 7 bases, with 15 bases between. CDR3 amino acids: CASSLLGAGQPQHF. Here the CDR3 DNA reads TGCGCCAGCAGCCTTTTGGGGGCTGGGCAGCCCCAGCATTTT.

This clonotype has a handful of counts. V usage is TRBV29-1 and J usage is TRBJ1-1; D is unresolved. This CDR3 is 15 amino acids long. Germline V lookup: CDR1 SQVTM, CDR2 ANQGSEA. V dropped 6 bases and J dropped 3 bases, with 20 bases sitting between them. In nucleotides, the CDR3 is TGCAGCGTCCGTGGAGGACTTCGATTGGACACTGAAGCTTTCTTT. As protein: CSVRGGLRLDTEAFF.